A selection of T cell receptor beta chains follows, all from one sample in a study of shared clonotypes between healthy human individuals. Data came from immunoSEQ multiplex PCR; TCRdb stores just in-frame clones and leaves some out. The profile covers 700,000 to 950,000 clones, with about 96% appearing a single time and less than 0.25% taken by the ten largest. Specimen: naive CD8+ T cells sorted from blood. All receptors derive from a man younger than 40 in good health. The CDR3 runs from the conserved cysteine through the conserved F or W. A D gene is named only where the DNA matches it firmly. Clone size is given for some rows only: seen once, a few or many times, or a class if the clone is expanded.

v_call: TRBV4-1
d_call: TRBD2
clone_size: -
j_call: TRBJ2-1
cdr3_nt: TGCGCCAGCAGCCCTCCGGGACTAGCGCCTCTTGAGCAGTTCTTC
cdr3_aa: CASSPPGLAPLEQFF

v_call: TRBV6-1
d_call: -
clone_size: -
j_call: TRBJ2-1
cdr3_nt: TGTGCCAGCAGTGAGGGGGACTACAATGAGCAGTTCTTC
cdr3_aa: CASSEGDYNEQFF

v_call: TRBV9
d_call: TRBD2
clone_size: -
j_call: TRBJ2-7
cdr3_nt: TGTGCCAGCAGCGTAGTAGGTAGCGGGCCATACTCCTACGAGCAGTACTTC
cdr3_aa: CASSVVGSGPYSYEQYF

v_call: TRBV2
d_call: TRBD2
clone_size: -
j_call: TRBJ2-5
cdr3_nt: TGTGCCAGCCAAATAGAGATTCTAGCGGGCCAAGAGACCCAGTACTTC
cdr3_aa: CASQIEILAGQETQYF

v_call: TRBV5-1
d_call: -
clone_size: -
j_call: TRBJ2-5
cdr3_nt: TGCGCCAGCAGCTTGGGGATAAAGGTCTTGGAGGAGACCCAGTACTTC
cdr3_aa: CASSLGIKVLEETQYF

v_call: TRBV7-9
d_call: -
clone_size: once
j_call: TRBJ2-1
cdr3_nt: TGTGCCAGCAGCTTATTGTCCGGGGGGCCCCTCAATGAGCAGTTCTTC
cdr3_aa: CASSLLSGGPLNEQFF

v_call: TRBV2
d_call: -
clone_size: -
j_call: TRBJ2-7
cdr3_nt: TGTGCCAGCACTCCGACAGGACGGCGATACGAGCAGTACTTC
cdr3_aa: CASTPTGRRYEQYF

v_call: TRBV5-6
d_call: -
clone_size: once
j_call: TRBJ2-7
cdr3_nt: TGTGCCAGCAGCTTCCACAGAGACGAGCAGTACTTC
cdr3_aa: CASSFHRDEQYF

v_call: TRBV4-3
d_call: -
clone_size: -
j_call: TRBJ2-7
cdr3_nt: TGCGCCAGCAGCCAAGATCGAACAGCCTACGAGCAGTACTTC
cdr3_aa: CASSQDRTAYEQYF

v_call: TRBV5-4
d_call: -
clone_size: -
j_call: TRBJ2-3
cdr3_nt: TGTGCCAGCAGCTTAGAGGACCGACATACGCAGTATTTT
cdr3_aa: CASSLEDRHTQYF

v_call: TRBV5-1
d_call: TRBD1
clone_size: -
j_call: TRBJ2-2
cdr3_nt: TGCGCCAGCAGCTTGGGGCCGGGACAGGGCACCGGGGAGCTGTTTTTT
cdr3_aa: CASSLGPGQGTGELFF

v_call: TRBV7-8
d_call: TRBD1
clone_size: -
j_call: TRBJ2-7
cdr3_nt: TGTGCCAGCAGCTTAGGACAGGGGGTGTACGAGCAGTACTTC
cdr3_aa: CASSLGQGVYEQYF

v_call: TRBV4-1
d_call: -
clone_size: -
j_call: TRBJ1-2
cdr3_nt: TGCGCCAGCAGCCAAGATGTTAGGGGGAACTATGGCTACACCTTC
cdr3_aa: CASSQDVRGNYGYTF

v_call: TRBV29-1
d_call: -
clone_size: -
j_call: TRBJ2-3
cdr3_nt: TGCAGCGTAGTCAGACTAGTTCGAAGGCTAGATACGCAGTATTTT
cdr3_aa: CSVVRLVRRLDTQYF

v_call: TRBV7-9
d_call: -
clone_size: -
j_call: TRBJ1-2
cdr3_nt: TGTGCCAGCAGCGCTAGTGGGAGATATGGCTACACCTTC
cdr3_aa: CASSASGRYGYTF

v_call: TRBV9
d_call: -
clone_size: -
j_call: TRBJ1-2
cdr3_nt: TGTGCCAGCAGCACCAGCCGAGGTCCCTATGGCTACACCTTC
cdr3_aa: CASSTSRGPYGYTF

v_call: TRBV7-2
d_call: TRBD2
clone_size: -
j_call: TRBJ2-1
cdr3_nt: TGTGCCAGCAGCTTAAATGGTGGACTAGAAAGGTTGTATGAGCAGTTCTTC
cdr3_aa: CASSLNGGLERLYEQFF

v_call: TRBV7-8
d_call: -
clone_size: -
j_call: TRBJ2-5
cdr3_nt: TGTGCCAGCAGCTTAGCCGCCTCAGGAGGCGGAGAGACCCAGTACTTC
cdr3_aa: CASSLAASGGGETQYF

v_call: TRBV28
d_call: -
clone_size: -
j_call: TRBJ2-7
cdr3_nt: TGTGCCAGCAGGACCCAGGGGGTCGGGACTACCTACGAGCAGTACTTC
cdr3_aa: CASRTQGVGTTYEQYF

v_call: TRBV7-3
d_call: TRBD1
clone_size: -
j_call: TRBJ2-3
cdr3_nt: TGTGCCAGCAGCTTGACAGGGTTCGGCACAGATACGCAGTATTTT
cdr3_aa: CASSLTGFGTDTQYF

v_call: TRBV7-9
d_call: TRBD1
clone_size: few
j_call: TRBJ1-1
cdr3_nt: TGTGCCAGCAGCTCATCTCCGGGACAGAAGATTGAAGCTTTCTTT
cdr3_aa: CASSSSPGQKIEAFF

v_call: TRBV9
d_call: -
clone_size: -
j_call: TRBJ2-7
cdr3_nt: TGTGCCAGCAGCGTAGCTGGCAGGGGAAGTGACGAGCAGTACTTC
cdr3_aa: CASSVAGRGSDEQYF

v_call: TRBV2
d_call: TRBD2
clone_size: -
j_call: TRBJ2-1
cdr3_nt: TGTGCCAGCAGTGACGGACTAGCGGGAAGAGGGCAGTTCTTC
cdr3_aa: CASSDGLAGRGQFF

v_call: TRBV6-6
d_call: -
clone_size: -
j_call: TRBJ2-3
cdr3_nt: TGTGCCAGCAGGTCGACGCCCGGGAGAGCTTCAGATACGCAGTATTTT
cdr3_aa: CASRSTPGRASDTQYF

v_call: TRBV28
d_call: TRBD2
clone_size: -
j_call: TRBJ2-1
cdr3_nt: TGTGCCAGCAGTCTTCTAGCGGGCCGCTCCTACAATGAGCAGTTCTTC
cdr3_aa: CASSLLAGRSYNEQFF

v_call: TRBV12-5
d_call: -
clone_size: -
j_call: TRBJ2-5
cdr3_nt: TGTGCTAGTGGTTTGGCGGGGGGACAAATGTACCAAGAGACCCAGTACTTC
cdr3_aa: CASGLAGGQMYQETQYF

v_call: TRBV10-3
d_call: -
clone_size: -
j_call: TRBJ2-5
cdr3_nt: TGTGCCATTAGGGACTTCCAAGAGACCCAGTACTTC
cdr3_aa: CAIRDFQETQYF

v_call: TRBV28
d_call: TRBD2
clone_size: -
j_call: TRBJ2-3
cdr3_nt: TGTGCCAGCAGTTTTGGGAATAGCGGGAGGGCTAGCACAGATACGCAGTATTTT
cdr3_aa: CASSFGNSGRASTDTQYF

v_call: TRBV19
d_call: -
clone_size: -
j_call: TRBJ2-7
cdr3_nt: TGTGCCAGTAGTTTTGGACTTGACTCCCTTTACGAGCAGTACTTC
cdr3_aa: CASSFGLDSLYEQYF

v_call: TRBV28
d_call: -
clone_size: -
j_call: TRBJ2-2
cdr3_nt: TGTGCCAGCAGTTTAACTCTGAACGGGGAGCTGTTTTTT
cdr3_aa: CASSLTLNGELFF

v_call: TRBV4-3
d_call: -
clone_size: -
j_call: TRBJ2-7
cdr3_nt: TGCGCCAGCAGCCAAAACGCAGACTTGGCCCCCTACGAGCAGTACTTC
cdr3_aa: CASSQNADLAPYEQYF

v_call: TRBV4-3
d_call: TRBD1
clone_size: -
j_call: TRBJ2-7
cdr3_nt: TGCGCCAGCAGCCAAGATCCCGGGACAGGGTACGAGCAGTACTTC
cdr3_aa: CASSQDPGTGYEQYF